This T cell receptor (beta chain) was sequenced for a study of blood T cells in healthy people across ages. The overall study: Every two T cells gave about one barcoded beta molecule via template switching.

Study findings and constraints: Unsorted PBMC material precluded a definitive naive versus antigen-experienced comparison. CMV infection status of these donors was not known. Long-lived donors carried more naive CD4+ cells and greater diversity than aged donors.

Regarding this clonotype: Its antigen is unidentified.

A sample-barcoded 5' primer and a J-beta primer mix were used in a second PCR of about 7 to 12 cycles. TCRdb independently ran MiXCR on the 5' RACE reads; one entry per CDR3 protein. Here the sample spans 1.5 million or so distinct CDR3 sequences, about 43% being singletons. The CDR3 extends over 15 amino acids. From germline, CDR1 is DFQATT and CDR2 SNEGSKA (reference sequence). Trimming shortened V by 0 bases and J by 4 bases, and 12 bases separated the two germline ends. Input material: blood. The gene calls are TRBV20-1 and TRBJ2-2; D is possibly TRBD1 (6 bases). The clonotype originates from a woman aged 18-29 years in good health. The CDR3 DNA reads TGCAGTGCTAGAGATCCGACAGGTCCCACCGGGGAGCTGTTTTTT. Translation gives CSARDPTGPTGELFF.